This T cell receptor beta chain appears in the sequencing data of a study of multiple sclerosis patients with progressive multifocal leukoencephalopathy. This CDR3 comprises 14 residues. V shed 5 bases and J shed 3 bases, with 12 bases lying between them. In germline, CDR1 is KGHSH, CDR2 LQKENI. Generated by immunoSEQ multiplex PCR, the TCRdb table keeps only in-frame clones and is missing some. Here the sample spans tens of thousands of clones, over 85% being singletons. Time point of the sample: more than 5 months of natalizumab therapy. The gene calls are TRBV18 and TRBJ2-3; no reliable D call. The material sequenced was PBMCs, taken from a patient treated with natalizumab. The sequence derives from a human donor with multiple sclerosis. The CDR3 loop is CASSDGQRTDTQYF. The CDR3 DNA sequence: TGTGCCAGCTCAGATGGTCAGAGGACAGATACGCAGTATTTT.